Following are 23 T cell receptor beta chains from one sample sequenced in a study of CD8+CD57+ T cells in acquired aplastic anemia (dated by TCRdb to 2017 to 2018). The reads were generated on an Illumina HiSeq 2000. TCR beta VDJ combination and CDR3 sequence profiling used genomic DNA as the template. Using fastp at Q25 and MiXCR, TCRdb reprocessed the public reads and kept productive beta chains. Rows matching on CDR3 protein sequence are summarized as one entry with the most common DNA and genes. The sample table holds about 180,000 distinct CDR3 sequences, of which roughly 48% were seen once. The biggest ten clones account for 0.85% to 1.2% of the sample. Patients chosen for sequencing had shown expansion of CD8+CD57+ cells by flow cytometry. Sequences were obtained from sorted CD4+, CD8+, or CD8+CD57+ T cells (not recorded which) from PBMCs. The receptors shown here come from a human donor with aplastic anemia.

This clonotype came up many times. The rearrangement links TRBV20-1 to TRBJ2-3; D ambiguous. Germline V gene sequence: CDR1 DFQATT, CDR2 SNEGSKA (reference sequence). CDR3 size: 13 residues. V was trimmed by 8 bases and J by 1 base, leaving 13 bases between them. The CDR3 DNA sequence: TGCAGTCCCAGCCTCCCCGGCACAGATACGCAGTATTTT. Its translation is CSPSLPGTDTQYF.

This clonotype has ten or more counts. V gene TRBV7-9 combines with J gene TRBJ2-6; no clear D gene. The germline V and J ends were trimmed by 3 bases and 2 bases, with 11 bases remaining between them. There are 16 residues in the CDR3. Germline CDR1 reads SEHNR; CDR2 reads FQNEAQ (reference sequence). In DNA form, the CDR3 reads TGTGCCAGCAGCTTGGCGGTTGGCGCTGGGGCCAACGTCCTGACTTTC. It specifies CASSLAVGAGANVLTF.

The chain uses TRBV20-1 and TRBJ2-5; D might be TRBD1 or TRBD2, each matching 5 bases. Trimming cost V 5 bases and J 3 bases, with 16 bases left between them. The CDR3 covers 14 residues. Germline lookup yields CDR1 DFQATT and CDR2 SNEGSKA (reference sequence). CDR3 residues: CSAGLRGAEETQYF. The CDR3 coding sequence is TGCAGTGCTGGCCTCCGAGGGGCCGAAGAGACCCAGTACTTC.

This chain joins TRBV15 and TRBJ2-7; a weak D match, TRBD2 (6 bases). The germline V gene encodes CDR1 LNHNV and CDR2 YYDKDF (reference sequence). The V end lost 4 bases, the J end lost 3 bases, and 13 bases lay between the germline ends. The CDR3 is 14 amino acids. The CDR3, as DNA: TGTGCCACCAGCACTTTAGTCGGGGGCTACGAGCAGTACTTC. This codes for CATSTLVGGYEQYF. Using reference TRBV15 and TRBJ2-7 for the parts outside the CDR3, the full variable domain is DAMVIQNPRYQVTQFGKPVTLSCSQTLNHNVMYWYQQKSSQAPKLLFHYYDKDFNNEADTPDNFQSRRPNTSFCFLDIRSPGLGDTAMYLCATSTLVGGYEQYFGPGTRLTVT.

This clonotype was seen many times. This chain uses TRBV14 with TRBJ1-1, with D uncertain. The CDR3 loop spans 15 amino acids. Germline V gives CDR1 SGHDN, CDR2 FVKESK. Trimming left V 0 bases short and J 0 bases short, with 8 bases between. CDR3 DNA sequence: TGTGCCAGCAGCCAAGACAGATTCATGAACACTGAAGCTTTCTTT. It translates to CASSQDRFMNTEAFF.

Only a few counts were recorded for this clonotype. This chain joins TRBV7-4 and TRBJ2-7, with D possibly being TRBD1 (6 bases). V lost 9 bases, J lost 5 bases, and 14 bases lay in between. The CDR3 runs to 12 residues. CDR1 SGHVT and CDR2 SQSDAQ come from the germline V gene. The CDR3 DNA reads TGTGCCAGTAGTCGGCACAGGGACGAGCAGTACTTC. Protein product: CASSRHRDEQYF.

The table lists this clonotype with many counts. The chain uses TRBV19 and TRBJ1-3; D is perhaps TRBD1 (5 bases). Germline CDR1 and CDR2: LNHDA and SQIVND (reference sequence). The CDR3 totals 14 residues. Trimming took 10 bases from V and 4 from J, leaving 17 bases between them. The CDR3 bases are TGTGCCACAGGCGCCAGGGCAGTCGGAAACACCATATATTTT. Amino acid sequence: CATGARAVGNTIYF.

This clonotype was seen repeatedly, ten times or more. This sequence joins TRBV11-2 and TRBJ2-5; 8 bases map to TRBD2. Germline V gene data show CDR1 as SGHAT and CDR2 as FQNNGV. The CDR3 is made up of 14 amino acids. The ends lost 6 bases at V and 5 bases at J; junction bases unmatched: 8. CDR3 in amino acids: CASRPPGTRETQYF. DNA of the CDR3: TGTGCCAGCAGACCACCGGGGACTAGGGAGACCCAGTACTTC.

The sample holds many counts of this clonotype. V and J are TRBV7-9 and TRBJ2-5; unclear D gene. This CDR3 is built from 15 residues. Trimming removed 2 bases at V and 5 bases at J, with 15 bases between. Germline assignment: CDR1 SEHNR and CDR2 FQNEAQ (reference sequence). CDR3 DNA sequence: TGTGCCAGCAGCTTAAGTACGTTCCCCGCCGAGACCCAGTACTTC. The encoded protein is CASSLSTFPAETQYF.

The chain combines TRBV5-1 with TRBJ2-5; 8 bases agree with TRBD2. This CDR3 has 17 residues. Germline V gene data show CDR1 as SGHRS and CDR2 as YFSETQ. Losses at the gene ends were 0 bases for V and 4 bases for J; bases not matched to a gene: 11. The DNA for the CDR3 is TGCGCCAGCAGCTTGGCAATGCGGGGGGCGTTGTTAGAGACCCAGTACTTC. It is translated as CASSLAMRGALLETQYF.

This clonotype was seen only once. The chain carries TRBV19 and TRBJ2-7, with 7 bases that match TRBD2. The V gene end was trimmed by 4 bases and the J gene end by 3 bases; junction bases not matched to a gene: 12. Germline assignment: CDR1 LNHDA and CDR2 SQIVND (reference sequence). The CDR3 consists of 16 residues. The CDR3: CASSTPRGRGFYEQYF. In DNA form, the CDR3 reads TGTGCCAGTAGTACCCCGCGGGGGAGGGGATTCTACGAGCAGTACTTC.

This sequence joins TRBV24-1 and TRBJ2-7; D is tentatively TRBD1 or TRBD2 (5 bases each). Between the trimmed V and J ends, which lost 0 bases and 6 bases, there was a span of 11 bases. The V gene's germline CDR1 is KGHDR and CDR2 SFDVKD. This CDR3 has 14 amino acids. The CDR3 loop is CATSDLGAGGEQYF. DNA of the CDR3: TGTGCCACCAGTGATTTGGGGGCGGGTGGCGAGCAGTACTTC.

The J gene is TRBJ1-5, the V gene TRBV24-1, with D maybe TRBD1 (5 bases). V gave up 7 bases and J gave up 5 bases, with 14 bases separating them. This CDR3 has 14 amino acids. CDR1 and CDR2 (germline): KGHDR, SFDVKD. In nucleotides, the CDR3 is TGTGCCACCAGCTCCGGGACGATTTATCAGCCCCAGCATTTT. This gives the protein CATSSGTIYQPQHF.

The V call is TRBV25-1, the J call TRBJ1-3; TRBD1 matches 7 bases. The V and J ends lost 3 bases and 3 bases, in that order; junction bases with no gene match: 8. CDR3 size: 16 residues. CDR1 is MGHDK and CDR2 is SYGVNS in the germline V gene. The CDR3 region is CASSDPDRVGGNTIYF. The CDR3 region has the DNA TGTGCCAGCAGTGATCCCGACAGGGTTGGTGGAAACACCATATATTTT. The variable domain in full, completed from reference TRBV25-1 and TRBJ1-3, reads EADIYQTPRYLVIGTGKKITLECSQTMGHDKMYWYQQDPGMELHLIHYSYGVNSTEKGDLSSESTVSRIRTEHFPLTLESARPSHTSQYLCASSDPDRVGGNTIYFGEGSWLTVV.

This clonotype was seen a handful of times. This sequence joins TRBV20-1 and TRBJ2-7; 9 nucleotides line up with TRBD1. This CDR3 comprises 14 residues. V lost 6 bases, J lost 2 bases, and 8 bases stayed unmatched. CDR1 and CDR2 from the germline V gene are DFQATT and SNEGSKA (reference sequence). The CDR3 sequence: CSARLGDRAYEQYF. The CDR3 DNA follows: TGCAGTGCCAGACTGGGGGACAGGGCCTACGAGCAGTACTTC.

This clonotype came up many times. The chain uses TRBV11-2 and TRBJ2-5; TRBD1 is a possible D gene (6 bases). Germline CDR1 and CDR2: SGHAT and FQNNGV. V was cut by 2 bases and J by 5 bases, with 9 bases left in between. The length of the CDR3 is 13 residues. CDR3 residues: CASSLQGTETQYF. The CDR3, as DNA: TGTGCCAGCAGCTTACAGGGGACGGAGACCCAGTACTTC.

The chain carries TRBV7-8 and TRBJ1-6; the match to TRBD1 covers 8 bases. This CDR3 is built from 16 residues. Germline V gene data show CDR1 as SGHVS and CDR2 as FQNEAQ. The junction had 8 bases not matched to a gene; V was cut back by 3 bases and J by 7 bases. Here the CDR3 DNA reads TGTGCCAGCAGCTTTCCCGACAGGGGAGGAAATTCACCCCTCCACTTT. Its protein product is CASSFPDRGGNSPLHF.

This clonotype has at least ten counts. The gene calls are TRBV20-1 and TRBJ1-2; no clear D. V lost 5 bases, J lost 7 bases, and 11 bases lay in between. Germline-derived CDR1 and CDR2 are DFQATT and SNEGSKA (reference sequence). The CDR3 loop spans 11 amino acids. CDR3 sequence reads: CSAPWAPGYTF. The CDR3 coding sequence is TGCAGTGCTCCCTGGGCCCCTGGCTACACCTTC.

This clonotype occurred many times. The J gene is TRBJ1-1, the V gene TRBV7-2, with TRBD1 matching over 10 bases. This CDR3 contains 14 residues. V was clipped by 4 bases and J by 9 bases; unmatched bases: 8. The germline V gene encodes CDR1 SGHTA and CDR2 FQGNSA. The CDR3 spells CASSSPGQGLQAFF. The DNA for the CDR3 is TGTGCCAGCAGCTCCCCGGGACAGGGGCTTCAAGCTTTCTTT.

In nucleotides, the CDR3 is TGCAGCGTTGGGCGGCAGGGACCAACTAGCACAGATACGCAGTATTTT. Its translation: CSVGRQGPTSTDTQYF. The chain uses TRBV29-1 and TRBJ2-3; TRBD1 or TRBD2 may be the D gene (5 bases each). Germline-derived CDR1 and CDR2 are SQVTM and ANQGSEA. The CDR3 has 16 residues. V was trimmed by 4 bases and J by 0 bases, leaving 17 bases between them.

This clonotype was observed many times. The rearrangement uses TRBV2 and TRBJ2-1; maybe TRBD1 (6 bases). Germline V CDR1 and CDR2: SNHLY, FYNNEI. There are 13 residues in the CDR3. V was trimmed by 3 bases and J by 10 bases, leaving 13 bases between them. The CDR3 DNA follows: TGTGCCAGCAGTGACCAGGGGACGGGGGAGCAGTTCTTC. It translates to CASSDQGTGEQFF.

For this clonotype: This may arise from a read error, as a much more abundant clone is one base away. The genes are TRBV11-2 and TRBJ1-4; no clear D. This CDR3 region has 15 residues. The germline V and J ends were trimmed by 4 bases and 7 bases, with 16 bases remaining between them. Looked up from germline, CDR1 is SGHAT and CDR2 is FQNNGV. The CDR3 loop reads CASSSFKTKAEKLFF. In DNA form, the CDR3 reads TGTGCCAGCAGCTCCTTTAAAACCAAGGCTGAAAAACTGTTTTTT.

This clonotype was seen more than once but under ten times. A much larger clone lies a single base off, so this may be a read error. Lacking the conserved final phenylalanine or tryptophan, this CDR3 likely reflects a read error. This chain links TRBV20-1 with TRBJ2-1; TRBD2 agrees at 8 bases. The V and J ends lost 3 bases and 8 bases, in that order; junction bases with no gene match: 3. The CDR3 is 12 amino acids. Per germline, CDR1 DFQATT and CDR2 SNEGSKA (reference sequence). CDR3 amino acids: CSASGGGHEQFL. The DNA of the CDR3 is TGCAGTGCTAGCGGCGGGGGGCATGAGCAGTTCCTC.